The 32 T cell receptor beta chains below were found in one sample sequenced in a study of identical twins. In TCRdb, the 5' RACE reads were re-called with MiXCR into one record per CDR3 protein. The repertoire holds about 200,000 distinct CDR3 sequences, with less than 8% as singletons. The same sample was also studied in work on yellow fever vaccine responses in identical twins.

The sequencing sample was made of memory (CD45RO+) T cells sorted from blood. The receptors were gathered from a woman under 30 in good health.

This clonotype was counted between two and nine times. The CDR3 sequence: CASSLSPGETQYF. In nucleotides, the CDR3 is TGTGCCAGCAGCTTGTCACCAGGGGAGACCCAGTACTTC. This chain links TRBV5-5 with TRBJ2-5; D may be TRBD1 (5 bases). Germline CDR1 reads SGHKS; CDR2 reads YYEKEE (reference sequence). V lost 1 base and J lost 5, with 9 bases in between. This CDR3 has 13 amino acids.

This clonotype was observed a handful of times. The CDR3 DNA reads as TGTGCCACCAGTGCCCCGACCACAGGCTCCCTGGCCACAGATACGCAGTATTTT. Translation: CATSAPTTGSLATDTQYF. The gene calls are TRBV24-1 and TRBJ2-3, with TRBD1 as a possible D gene (5 bases). Germline loops: CDR1 KGHDR, CDR2 SFDVKD. Trimming took off 5 bases at V and 2 bases at J, with 22 bases between the two ends. The CDR3 is 18 residues long.

This clonotype was picked up many times. The V gene is TRBV5-1, the J gene TRBJ2-5; the D gene is possibly TRBD1 (5 bases). Trimming left V 4 bases short and J 5 bases short, with 18 bases between. CDR1 is SGHRS, CDR2 YFSETQ, per germline. CDR3 length equals 15 residues. CDR3: CASSPPSPGLETQYF. As DNA, the CDR3 is TGCGCCAGCAGCCCCCCCTCCCCAGGGTTGGAGACCCAGTACTTC. Drawing the rest from reference TRBV5-1 and TRBJ2-5, the complete variable domain is KAGVTQTPRYLIKTRGQQVTLSCSPISGHRSVSWYQQTPGQGLQFLFEYFSETQRNKGNFPGRFSGRQFSNSRSEMNVSTLELGDSALYLCASSPPSPGLETQYFGPGTRLLVL.

Comments on this clonotype: A read error is likely, as this CDR3 ends without the conserved phenylalanine or tryptophan. The chain recombines TRBV7-9 with TRBJ2-1, with D perhaps matching TRBD1 (5 bases). Trimming shortened V by 3 bases and J by 5 bases, and 8 bases separated the two germline ends. The CDR3 covers 13 residues. The germline V gene encodes CDR1 SEHNR and CDR2 FQNEAQ (reference sequence). CDR3: CASSLSGNNEQFL. As DNA, the CDR3 is TGTGCCAGCAGCTTGTCAGGGAACAATGAGCAGTTCCTC.

The J gene is TRBJ2-3, the V gene TRBV29-1; no clear D. The V gene lost 3 bases and the J gene lost 0 bases, with 7 bases spanning the gap. Per the germline V gene, CDR1 is SQVTM and CDR2 is ANQGSEA. The CDR3 has 13 residues. The CDR3 sequence is CSVDETSTDTQYF. CDR3 bases: TGCAGCGTTGACGAGACTAGCACAGATACGCAGTATTTT.

This chain uses TRBV20-1 with TRBJ2-3; a possible D gene is TRBD1 (5 bases). The CDR3 has 15 residues. V was cut by 6 bases and J by 0 bases, with 16 bases left in between. The germline V gene has CDR1 DFQATT and CDR2 SNEGSKA (reference sequence). CDR3 nucleotide sequence: TGCAGTGCCCCCCCAGGGCCCCACAGCACAGATACGCAGTATTTT. Translating gives CSAPPGPHSTDTQYF.

The chain is built from TRBV10-3 and TRBJ2-5; 7 bases map to TRBD1. V lost 10 bases, J lost 6 bases, and 14 bases stayed unmatched. Germline loops: CDR1 ENHRY, CDR2 SYGVKD. The CDR3 spans 14 residues. The DNA of the CDR3 is TGTGCCACTAGGACGACAGGGTCCGAACAGACCCAGTACTTC. Translation: CATRTTGSEQTQYF.

This clonotype was found many times. The gene calls are TRBV9 and TRBJ1-2; a possible D gene is TRBD1 (6 bases). From germline, CDR1 is SGDLS and CDR2 YYNGEE. V lost 4 bases and J 6 bases, leaving 19 bases between the germline ends. The CDR3 is 15 amino acids. The CDR3 DNA reads as TGTGCCAGCAGCTCCCGTAGGGGGGCGAAGGATGGCTACACCTTC. This translates into CASSSRRGAKDGYTF.

This clonotype has more than one count but fewer than ten. The chain has TRBV25-1 and TRBJ1-5, with D perhaps matching TRBD1 (6 bases). In germline, CDR1 is MGHDK, CDR2 SYGVNS. CDR3 size: 15 residues. V dropped 3 bases and J dropped 2 bases, with 11 bases sitting between them. The CDR3 DNA reads as TGTGCCAGCAGTGAGGGGGGCGATCGCAATCAGCCCCAGCATTTT. Its protein product is CASSEGGDRNQPQHF.

This clonotype was recorded many times. The V gene is TRBV5-6, the J gene TRBJ2-1; D is ambiguous. V dropped 5 bases and J dropped 9 bases, with 12 bases sitting between them. Per germline, CDR1 SGHDT and CDR2 YYEEEE. The length of the CDR3 is 12 residues. In nucleotides, the CDR3 is TGTGCCAGCAGACGGCCAGTGGGTGAGCAGTTCTTC. Translating gives CASRRPVGEQFF.

The J gene is TRBJ2-7, the V gene TRBV5-1; 8 bases are shared with TRBD1. This CDR3 contains 13 residues. Germline CDR1 SGHRS, CDR2 YFSETQ. V dropped 5 bases and J dropped 3; count of bases not matched to a gene: 4. This CDR3 is CASRSDRDYEQYF. DNA of the CDR3: TGCGCCAGCAGATCGGACAGGGACTACGAGCAGTACTTC.

The rearrangement joins TRBV18 to TRBJ2-7; D may be TRBD2 (6 bases). The CDR3 length is 15 residues. V lost 2 bases, J lost 3 bases, and 14 bases lay in between. Germline V lookup: CDR1 KGHSH, CDR2 LQKENI. As DNA, the CDR3 is TGTGCCAGCTCACCAGGAGGGGTCGAAAACTACGAGCAGTACTTC. Translating gives CASSPGGVENYEQYF.

In this sample, this clonotype turned up a few times. A read error may explain this, as a much larger clone is one base away. This chain uses TRBV12-3 or TRBV12-4 with TRBJ2-5, with 10 nucleotides matching TRBD2. The CDR3 sequence is 18 residues long. The CDR3 DNA sequence: TGTGCCTGCAGTTCAAGCGGGAGGGCCCTGCTGAGGTCGGAGACCCAGTACTTC. Protein product: CACSSSGRALLRSETQYF.

In this sample, this clonotype turned up a few times. This chain joins TRBV3-1 and TRBJ2-1, with TRBD1 matching 8 bases. The CDR3 is 14 residues long. V lost 5 bases, J lost 4 bases, and 4 bases stayed unmatched. Germline V gives CDR1 LGHDT, CDR2 YNNKEL (reference sequence). CDR3 in DNA: TGTGCCAGCAGCAAGGGACAGGAATACAATGAGCAGTTCTTC. Its protein product is CASSKGQEYNEQFF.

CDR3 sequence (DNA): TGCAGTGCCTTTCAGAGGGTCACTGAAGCTTTCTTT. Translated, it gives CSAFQRVTEAFF. The chain uses TRBV20-1 and TRBJ1-1; D call uncertain. The CDR3 is 12 amino acids. V was pared by 6 bases and J by 4 bases, with 12 bases between. CDR1 is DFQATT and CDR2 is SNEGSKA in the germline V gene (reference sequence).

V and J are TRBV10-3 and TRBJ2-3; 11 bases are a match to TRBD1. Trimming took 3 bases from V and 3 from J; bases not matched to a gene: 2. Germline V gives CDR1 ENHRY, CDR2 SYGVKD. The CDR3 is 15 amino acids. This chain's CDR3 is CAISDGTGGTDTQYF. The CDR3 region has the DNA TGTGCCATCAGTGACGGGACAGGGGGGACAGATACGCAGTATTTT.

This clonotype occurred a few times. The gene calls are TRBV2 and TRBJ1-5; D may be TRBD1 (5 bases). V shed 6 bases and J shed 1 base, with 10 bases lying between them. The length of the CDR3 is 14 residues. Germline V gene sequence: CDR1 SNHLY, CDR2 FYNNEI. Here the CDR3 reads CASRDSKSNQPQHF. In DNA form, the CDR3 reads TGTGCCAGCAGAGACAGTAAAAGCAATCAGCCCCAGCATTTT.

The chain uses TRBV30 and TRBJ2-3; a weak D match, TRBD2 (5 bases). The CDR3 is 12 amino acids. Germline lookup yields CDR1 GTSNPN and CDR2 SVGIG (reference sequence). Deletions cut 3 bases from V and 6 bases from J, with 10 bases between. The CDR3 spells CAWSGDWDTQYF. DNA of the CDR3: TGTGCCTGGAGCGGGGATTGGGATACGCAGTATTTT.

This clonotype has ten or more counts. The genes are TRBV29-1 and TRBJ2-1, with 12 bases lining up with TRBD2. The V gene end was trimmed by 7 bases and the J gene end by 2 bases; junction bases not matched to a gene: 6. The CDR3 totals 15 residues. CDR1 SQVTM and CDR2 ANQGSEA come from the germline V gene. In DNA, the CDR3 is TGCAGCGCCCGACTAGCGGGAGAACCCTACAATGAGCAGTTCTTC. Encoded protein: CSARLAGEPYNEQFF.

This chain connects TRBV18 to TRBJ2-2, with 12 bases identical to TRBD2. V was pared by 6 bases and J by 0 bases, with 5 bases of the junction left unmatched. This CDR3 region has 17 residues. Germline assignment: CDR1 KGHSH and CDR2 LQKENI. CDR3 coding DNA: TGTGCCAGCTCCCCCGGGACTAGCGGGCCGAACACCGGGGAGCTGTTTTTT. Translating gives CASSPGTSGPNTGELFF.

This clonotype has a handful of counts. The chain has TRBV5-5 and TRBJ1-2; D is unclear. V gave up 4 bases and J gave up 5 bases, with 15 bases separating them. In germline, CDR1 is SGHKS, CDR2 YYEKEE (reference sequence). This CDR3 has 14 amino acids. CDR3 bases: TGTGCCAGCAGCGCGTCGACATTTCGGTATGGCTACACCTTC. Encoded protein: CASSASTFRYGYTF.

The chain's CDR3 is CASSAGDGRYEQYF. Written as DNA, the CDR3 is TGTGCCAGCAGCGCCGGGGACGGCAGGTACGAGCAGTACTTC. This sequence joins TRBV11-2 and TRBJ2-7; D is perhaps TRBD1 or TRBD2 (5 bases each). The CDR3 spans 14 residues. Trimming pared 5 bases from V and 4 bases from J, leaving 15 bases between. The germline V gene has CDR1 SGHAT and CDR2 FQNNGV.

The chain carries TRBV12-3 or TRBV12-4 and TRBJ2-2, with D perhaps being TRBD1 or TRBD2 (5 bases each). The germline V and J ends were trimmed by 6 bases and 9 bases, with 20 bases remaining between them. The CDR3 totals 15 residues. CDR3 nucleotide sequence: TGTGCCAGCAGACCGGGACGAGTAACACCGAGGGAGCTGTTTTTT. Protein sequence: CASRPGRVTPRELFF.

The gene calls are TRBV6-2 or TRBV6-3 and TRBJ2-3; 7 bases align to TRBD2. Trimming cost V 6 bases and J 14 bases; bases outside gene matches: 14. This CDR3 has 13 residues. Germline CDR1 MNHEY, CDR2 SVGEGT. The CDR3 protein is CASSLVGGGPPYF. In DNA form, the CDR3 reads TGTGCCAGCAGCCTCGTCGGGGGAGGGCCCCCGTATTTT.

This chain connects TRBV7-2 to TRBJ2-2; D gene ambiguous. Germline V gene lookup returns CDR1 SGHTA and CDR2 FQGNSA. V dropped 4 bases and J dropped 4 bases, with 10 bases sitting between them. The CDR3 runs 14 residues. The CDR3 reads CASSYAGVTGELFF. For the CDR3, the DNA is TGTGCCAGCAGCTACGCCGGTGTCACCGGGGAGCTGTTTTTT.

This clonotype was observed many times. V usage is TRBV20-1 and J usage is TRBJ2-5; tentatively, D is TRBD1 (5 bases). The germline V gene has CDR1 DFQATT and CDR2 SNEGSKA (reference sequence). The CDR3 contains 14 residues. Trimming left V 1 base short and J 4 bases short, with 13 bases between. The CDR3 is CSARGGDRLETQYF. CDR3 DNA sequence: TGCAGTGCTAGAGGGGGCGACAGATTAGAGACCCAGTACTTC.

The sample holds many counts of this clonotype. This chain joins TRBV11-2 and TRBJ2-7; D ambiguous. In germline, CDR1 is SGHAT, CDR2 FQNNGV. This CDR3 spans 14 amino acids. Trimming left V 2 bases short and J 1 base short, with 9 bases between. DNA of the CDR3: TGTGCCAGCAGCTTAAGTGTCAGTTCCTACGAGCAGTACTTC. Protein product: CASSLSVSSYEQYF.

This clonotype was observed a handful of times. CDR3 region: CASRPGQGVFYEQYF. The CDR3 DNA reads TGCGCCAGCAGACCGGGACAGGGGGTTTTCTACGAGCAGTACTTC. V and J are TRBV5-1 and TRBJ2-7; TRBD1 matches 11 bases. The germline gives CDR1 SGHRS, CDR2 YFSETQ. The CDR3 extends over 15 amino acids. The J segment lost 3 bases and the V segment lost 5 bases, leaving 7 bases of the junction unmatched. Drawing the rest from reference TRBV5-1 and TRBJ2-7, the complete variable domain is KAGVTQTPRYLIKTRGQQVTLSCSPISGHRSVSWYQQTPGQGLQFLFEYFSETQRNKGNFPGRFSGRQFSNSRSEMNVSTLELGDSALYLCASRPGQGVFYEQYFGPGTRLTVT.

The chain combines TRBV18 with TRBJ1-5; no clear D gene. The ends were cut back, 3 bases at V and 7 bases at J, with 10 bases in the middle. The germline gives CDR1 KGHSH, CDR2 LQKENI. The CDR3 sequence is 13 residues long. The DNA for the CDR3 is TGTGCCAGCTCACCGGGGTCGGGCCAGCCCCAGCATTTT. Protein product: CASSPGSGQPQHF.

V and J are TRBV4-2 and TRBJ2-7; 11 bases match TRBD2. The J segment lost 6 bases and the V segment lost 1 base, leaving 14 bases of the junction unmatched. CDR1 and CDR2 from the germline V gene are LGHNA and YNFKEQ. This CDR3 has 18 amino acids. In nucleotides, the CDR3 is TGTGCCAGCAGCCAAGTACTAGCGGGAGAGAGGGTATGGCCCGAGCAGTACTTC. This codes for CASSQVLAGERVWPEQYF.

This clonotype was recorded many times. V and J are TRBV3-1 and TRBJ2-1; a possible D gene is TRBD1 (5 bases). With 6 bases removed from V and 8 bases from J, the gap between germline ends came to 14 bases. Germline values: CDR1 LGHDT, CDR2 YNNKEL (reference sequence). The CDR3 sequence is 13 residues long. The CDR3 spells CASSQGDGDEQFF. CDR3 sequence (DNA): TGTGCCAGCAGTCAGGGCGACGGAGATGAGCAGTTCTTC.

This clonotype was picked up a small number of times. This chain joins TRBV20-1 and TRBJ2-7, with 8 bases identical to TRBD1. CDR1 DFQATT and CDR2 SNEGSKA come from the germline V gene (reference sequence). CDR3 length: 13 amino acids. After removal of 4 bases from V and 3 bases from J, the junction contained 5 bases not matched to a gene. The chain's CDR3 is CSAIFDRGYEQYF. For the CDR3, the DNA is TGCAGTGCTATTTTTGACAGGGGCTACGAGCAGTACTTC.